These 14 T cell receptor beta chains came from one sample sequenced in a study of control samples from healthy donors and cancer patients. Only in-frame clones appear in the TCRdb table, and some are missing; sequencing was by immunoSEQ multiplex PCR. This table lists 150,000 to 200,000 clones. Sequenced material: blood. The origin of the receptors is a woman between 25 and 40 years old in good health.

This sequence joins TRBV5-1 and TRBJ2-7; weak D call: TRBD2 (6 bases). V lost 0 bases and J lost 3, with 16 bases in between. The CDR3 has 16 residues. Germline V gene sequence: CDR1 SGHRS, CDR2 YFSETQ. CDR3 residues: CASSLVAALTFYEQYF. The CDR3 DNA reads as TGCGCCAGCAGCTTGGTAGCGGCCCTTACCTTCTACGAGCAGTACTTC.

This chain links TRBV19 with TRBJ2-7; perhaps TRBD1 as D (6 bases). The CDR3 has 14 residues. Per germline, CDR1 LNHDA and CDR2 SQIVND (reference sequence). V lost 4 bases to trimming and J lost 6 bases, with 16 bases between them. The CDR3, as DNA: TGTGCCAGTAGTACACTATTTGGGGGCCGCGAGCAGTACTTC. Translation: CASSTLFGGREQYF.

This chain joins TRBV27 and TRBJ1-6, with 10 nucleotides matching TRBD1. The V gene end was trimmed by 8 bases and the J gene end by 6 bases; junction bases not matched to a gene: 4. In germline, CDR1 is MNHEY, CDR2 SMNVEV (reference sequence). This CDR3 is built from 14 residues. CDR3 nucleotide sequence: TGTGCCAGCGCCTGGGACAGGGGTAATTCACCCCTCCACTTT. As protein: CASAWDRGNSPLHF.

J is TRBJ2-7 and V is TRBV28; D is unresolved. V dropped 6 bases and J dropped 3 bases, with 12 bases sitting between them. Germline CDR1 reads MDHEN; CDR2 reads SYDVKM. CDR3 size: 13 residues. CDR3 nucleotides: TGTGCCAGCAGAAATGACGGCTACTACGAGCAGTACTTC. This encodes CASRNDGYYEQYF.

The rearrangement links TRBV15 to TRBJ1-3, with D uncertain. The V gene lost 1 base and the J gene lost 6 bases, with 4 bases spanning the gap. Germline V CDR1 and CDR2: LNHNV, YYDKDF (reference sequence). This CDR3 comprises 12 residues. As DNA, the CDR3 is TGTGCCACCAGCAGAGCGGAAAACACCATATATTTT. This translates into CATSRAENTIYF.

This sequence joins TRBV24-1 and TRBJ1-5, with TRBD1 identical over 7 bases. Germline-derived CDR1 and CDR2 are KGHDR and SFDVKD. V lost 5 bases and J lost 5; bases outside the gene matches: 5. This CDR3 spans 14 amino acids. DNA of the CDR3: TGTGCCACCAGTGGCGGCAGGGGGTATCAGCCCCAGCATTTT. Its protein product is CATSGGRGYQPQHF.

The V call is TRBV5-1, the J call TRBJ1-1; D remains ambiguous. Germline V gene data show CDR1 as SGHRS and CDR2 as YFSETQ. The CDR3 length is 14 residues. Trimming removed 3 bases from V and 5 bases from J, with 14 bases in between. CDR3: CASSSQPSGTEAFF. Here the CDR3 DNA reads TGCGCCAGCAGCTCACAGCCTTCGGGGACTGAAGCTTTCTTT.

The CDR3 bases are TGTGCCTGGAGCCCGACAATTTCTGAAAAACTGTTTTTT. The encoded protein is CAWSPTISEKLFF. V usage is TRBV30 and J usage is TRBJ1-4; D unclear. V lost 3 bases and J lost 7, with 12 bases in between. Germline values: CDR1 GTSNPN, CDR2 SVGIG (reference sequence). The CDR3 loop spans 13 amino acids.

The chain recombines TRBV18 with TRBJ1-5; perhaps TRBD1 as D (5 bases). V was pared by 1 base and J by 11 bases, with 18 bases between. The CDR3 spans 15 residues. Germline V gene data show CDR1 as KGHSH and CDR2 as LQKENI. The CDR3 spells CASSPHIGAQESQHF. DNA for the CDR3: TGTGCCAGCTCACCACATATTGGGGCCCAGGAGTCCCAGCATTTT.

The gene calls are TRBV7-2 and TRBJ1-4; no definite D call. There are 13 residues in the CDR3. CDR1 and CDR2 (germline): SGHTA, FQGNSA. V shed 5 bases and J shed 4 bases, with 8 bases lying between them. In DNA form, the CDR3 reads TGTGCCAGCAGCCCATATCTTAATGAAAAACTGTTTTTT. Translating it yields CASSPYLNEKLFF. Drawing the rest from reference TRBV7-2 and TRBJ1-4, the complete variable domain is GAGVSQSPSNKVTEKGKDVELRCDPISGHTALYWYRQSLGQGLEFLIYFQGNSAPDKSGLPSDRFSAERTGGSVSTLTIQRTQQEDSAVYLCASSPYLNEKLFFGSGTQLSVL.

This rearrangement joins TRBV5-1 to TRBJ2-6; no clear D gene. The length of the CDR3 is 15 residues. The germline CDR1 and CDR2 sequences are SGHRS and YFSETQ. V lost 0 bases, J lost 0 bases, and 4 bases lay in between. CDR3 region: CASSLEGSGANVLTF. The CDR3 DNA follows: TGCGCCAGCAGCTTGGAGGGCTCTGGGGCCAACGTCCTGACTTTC.

A note on this clone: At one boundary the junction diverges from the germline segment, which might be a read error. The V gene is TRBV7-7, the J gene TRBJ2-1; D gene ambiguous. Germline V gene sequence: CDR1 SSHAT, CDR2 FNYEAQ (reference sequence). This CDR3 is 13 amino acids long. Written as DNA, the CDR3 is TGTGCTAGCAGCCCAGGACCGAGGAATGAGCAGTTCTTC. Its protein product is CASSPGPRNEQFF.

The V and J genes are TRBV27 and TRBJ1-2; perhaps TRBD1 as D (5 bases). The CDR3 is 12 amino acids. V gave up 5 bases and J gave up 8 bases, with 12 bases separating them. In germline, CDR1 is MNHEY, CDR2 SMNVEV (reference sequence). CDR3: CASSPTWGGYTF. The CDR3 DNA follows: TGTGCCAGCAGTCCCACGTGGGGCGGCTACACCTTC.

This chain links TRBV5-8 with TRBJ1-2; D possibly corresponds to TRBD1 (6 bases). Germline V gene sequence: CDR1 SGHTS, CDR2 YDEGEE. Trimming removed 2 bases from V and 2 bases from J, with 16 bases in between. This CDR3 has 16 residues. Written as DNA, the CDR3 is TGTGCCAGCAGCTTCTGGGGTGGACAGATAAACTATGGCTACACCTTC. Its protein is CASSFWGGQINYGYTF.